The 28 T cell receptor beta chains below come from one sample, sequenced in a study of OX40 agonist ivuxolimab in advanced cancers. Produced via immunoSEQ multiplex PCR; TCRdb's table is partial and in-frame only. The sample lists under 75,000 clones; approximately 88% were seen once. Sequencing used CD4+ or CD8+ T cells sorted from blood, obtained in a trial of the OX40 agonist ivuxolimab. The source of these receptors is an adult with an advanced solid tumor such as melanoma, head and neck, liver or kidney cancer.

The V call is TRBV6-6, the J call TRBJ1-2; 7 bases align to TRBD1. There are 13 residues in the CDR3. Germline CDR1 and CDR2: MNHNY and SVGAGI (reference sequence). The V gene end was trimmed by 2 bases and the J gene end by 3 bases; junction bases not matched to a gene: 0. The CDR3 here is CASSYGQDYGYTF. The CDR3 DNA sequence: TGTGCCAGCAGTTACGGACAGGACTATGGCTACACCTTC.

The CDR3 here is CASSHRDRGDTQYF. CDR3 sequence (DNA): TGTGCCAGCAGCCACCGGGACAGGGGGGATACGCAGTATTTT. The V gene is TRBV5-4, the J gene TRBJ2-3, with 11 positions matching TRBD1. Germline-derived CDR1 and CDR2 are SGHNT and YYREEE (reference sequence). The CDR3 sequence is 14 residues long. V shed 4 bases, J shed 6 bases, and the junction held 4 bases outside the gene matches.

V and J are TRBV28 and TRBJ1-3; no definite D call. The CDR3 is 16 residues long. Germline assignment: CDR1 MDHEN and CDR2 SYDVKM. V shed 1 base and J shed 7 bases, with 17 bases lying between them. The CDR3 DNA reads TGTGCCAGCAGTTTATCCCCCCGTTCTGGGAGGAACACCATATATTTT. Its protein is CASSLSPRSGRNTIYF.

The chain uses TRBV27 and TRBJ1-5, with D maybe TRBD1 (6 bases). Trimming left V 7 bases short and J 7 bases short, with 17 bases between. CDR1 is MNHEY and CDR2 is SMNVEV in the germline V gene (reference sequence). CDR3 size: 14 residues. The DNA of the CDR3 is TGTGCCAGCAACCCCTGGGGGGCGGGACAGCCCCAGCATTTT. Translation gives CASNPWGAGQPQHF.

The rearrangement links TRBV5-1 to TRBJ1-6; no reliable D call. This CDR3 contains 14 residues. Germline lookup yields CDR1 SGHRS and CDR2 YFSETQ. The V gene lost 4 bases and the J gene lost 7 bases, with 12 bases spanning the gap. The CDR3 here is CASSVGERNSPLHF. The DNA of the CDR3 is TGCGCCAGCAGCGTCGGGGAGAGGAATTCACCCCTCCACTTT.

V usage is TRBV1 and J usage is TRBJ2-3; the tabulated D call, TRBD2, remains unverified against the DNA. TRBV1 is tagged as a pseudogene. The CDR3 length is 19 residues. The CDR3 is CTSSPPGTSGRTTTDTQYF. As DNA, the CDR3 is TGCACCAGCAGCCCCCCCGGGACTAGCGGAAGAACGACCACAGATACGCAGTATTTT.

The CDR3 spells CAIKAGTGGGRDTEAFF. CDR3 coding DNA: TGTGCCATCAAAGCCGGGACAGGGGGCGGGAGGGACACTGAAGCTTTCTTT. V gene TRBV10-3 combines with J gene TRBJ1-1, with 12 bases fitting TRBD1. The CDR3 length is 17 residues. Germline lookup yields CDR1 ENHRY and CDR2 SYGVKD. The ends lost 7 bases at V and 3 bases at J; junction bases unmatched: 12.

The genes are TRBV15 and TRBJ2-3, with D possibly being TRBD2 (6 bases). The germline V gene encodes CDR1 LNHNV and CDR2 YYDKDF (reference sequence). Trimming left V 3 bases short and J 7 bases short, with 11 bases between. This CDR3 is built from 13 residues. The CDR3 DNA reads TGTGCCACCAGCAGGGGGGGATTTCATACGCAGTATTTT. Its translation: CATSRGGFHTQYF.

The chain joins TRBV30 to TRBJ2-3; 11 bases match TRBD2. With 4 bases clipped from V and 5 bases from J, the junction kept 5 bases outside the gene matches. Germline assignment: CDR1 GTSNPN and CDR2 SVGIG (reference sequence). The CDR3 covers 14 residues. CDR3 in DNA: TGTGCCTGGAAAGTAGCGGGAGGGCGAGATACGCAGTATTTT. Translated, it gives CAWKVAGGRDTQYF.

The chain is built from TRBV19 and TRBJ2-7; no definite D call. V gave up 6 bases and J gave up 2 bases, with 11 bases separating them. The CDR3 is made up of 13 amino acids. Germline V CDR1 and CDR2: LNHDA, SQIVND (reference sequence). CDR3 bases: TGTGCCAGTAGCCTCATCTTTCCCTACGAGCAGTACTTC. It is translated as CASSLIFPYEQYF. The variable domain in full, with the rest retrieved from reference TRBV19 and TRBJ2-7, is DGGITQSPKYLFRKEGQNVTLSCEQNLNHDAMYWYRQDPGQGLRLIYYSQIVNDFQKGDIAEGYSVSREKKESFPLTVTSAQKNPTAFYLCASSLIFPYEQYFGPGTRLTVT.

This chain joins TRBV6-5 and TRBJ2-1; possible D gene TRBD1, 6 bases. The germline V and J ends were trimmed by 0 bases and 9 bases, with 9 bases remaining between them. The CDR3 length is 13 residues. From germline, CDR1 is MNHEY and CDR2 SVGAGI. CDR3 nucleotide sequence: TGTGCCAGCAGTTACTCGAGGGGGATTGAGCAGTTCTTC. It encodes CASSYSRGIEQFF.

The chain employs TRBV5-1 and TRBJ2-7; a possible D gene is TRBD2 (6 bases). This CDR3 comprises 17 residues. Trimming stripped 4 bases from V and 1 base from J, with 21 bases between. Germline assignment: CDR1 SGHRS and CDR2 YFSETQ. The CDR3 DNA follows: TGCGCCAGCAGCACAATACCCTCCGGGACTCTTTCCTACGAGCAGTACTTC. Translated, it gives CASSTIPSGTLSYEQYF. The full variable domain, with the rest looked up from reference TRBV5-1 and TRBJ2-7, is KAGVTQTPRYLIKTRGQQVTLSCSPISGHRSVSWYQQTPGQGLQFLFEYFSETQRNKGNFPGRFSGRQFSNSRSEMNVSTLELGDSALYLCASSTIPSGTLSYEQYFGPGTRLTVT.

The V call is TRBV29-1, the J call TRBJ2-7; tentatively, D is TRBD1 or TRBD2 (6 bases each). Germline V CDR1 and CDR2: SQVTM, ANQGSEA. The CDR3 length is 14 residues. Trimming removed 3 bases at V and 3 bases at J, with 15 bases between. The CDR3 DNA reads TGCAGCGTTGAGGTGGGGGGCGCGGGCTACGAGCAGTACTTC. Translation gives CSVEVGGAGYEQYF.

V is TRBV10-3 and J is TRBJ1-2, with no clear D. This CDR3 is built from 13 residues. The germline gives CDR1 ENHRY, CDR2 SYGVKD. The ends were cut back, 2 bases at V and 6 bases at J, with 10 bases in the middle. Written as DNA, the CDR3 is TGTGCCATCAGTGAGGAAGGGTTTAATGGCTACACCTTC. It is translated as CAISEEGFNGYTF.

The chain carries TRBV5-1 and TRBJ2-3; D might be TRBD2 (6 bases). V was pared by 2 bases and J by 4 bases, with 11 bases between. Germline CDR1 is SGHRS and CDR2 is YFSETQ. This CDR3 has 14 residues. The CDR3 spells CASSFGGTPDTQYF. As DNA, the CDR3 is TGCGCCAGCAGCTTCGGCGGGACCCCAGATACGCAGTATTTT. The whole variable domain, remainder taken from reference TRBV5-1 and TRBJ2-3, is KAGVTQTPRYLIKTRGQQVTLSCSPISGHRSVSWYQQTPGQGLQFLFEYFSETQRNKGNFPGRFSGRQFSNSRSEMNVSTLELGDSALYLCASSFGGTPDTQYFGPGTRLTVL.

This rearrangement joins TRBV5-1 to TRBJ2-1; no firm D call. Looked up from germline, CDR1 is SGHRS and CDR2 is YFSETQ. The CDR3 is 13 residues long. Trimming took 0 bases from V and 4 from J, leaving 5 bases between them. In DNA, the CDR3 is TGCGCCAGCAGCTTGGGTATATACAATGAGCAGTTCTTC. As protein: CASSLGIYNEQFF.

The chain combines TRBV9 with TRBJ2-1; tentative D call: TRBD2 (5 bases). The CDR3 covers 15 residues. Trimming removed 0 bases from V and 4 bases from J, with 11 bases in between. Germline CDR1 is SGDLS and CDR2 is YYNGEE. The CDR3 region has the DNA TGTGCCAGCAGCGTAGGAGCGGAAATTTACAATGAGCAGTTCTTC. Protein sequence: CASSVGAEIYNEQFF.

This clone appeared a single time. Other DNA sequences in the sample encode the same CDR3. V and J are TRBV5-1 and TRBJ2-7, with 8 bases identical to TRBD1. The CDR3 consists of 15 residues. Trimming took 3 bases from V and 2 from J; bases not matched to a gene: 7. Germline V gene data show CDR1 as SGHRS and CDR2 as YFSETQ. The CDR3, as DNA: TGCGCCAGCAGCTCCCGCCCGGACAGGGCCTACGAGCAGTACTTC. Translated: CASSSRPDRAYEQYF.

In regard to this clone: Mismatch with germline at one junction end may stem from a read error. This sequence joins TRBV7-2 and TRBJ2-1; 7 bases are shared with TRBD1. The CDR3 is made up of 17 amino acids. Germline V gene lookup returns CDR1 SGHTA and CDR2 FQGNSA. The CDR3 loop reads CASSPTRGRASSNEQFF. In DNA form, the CDR3 reads TGTGCCAGCAGCCCCACGAGGGGGCGGGCATCCTCCAATGAGCAGTTCTTC.

The rearrangement joins TRBV6-7 to TRBJ2-1, with TRBD2 matching over 9 bases. TRBV6-7 is an ORF; its function is uncertain. J lost 6 bases, V lost 2 bases, and 8 bases had no gene match. The CDR3 extends over 16 amino acids. CDR3 coding DNA: TGTGCCAGCAGTTACATGCGGGAGGGCCTTATCAATGAGCAGTTCTTC. It translates to CASSYMREGLINEQFF.

The chain is built from TRBV9 and TRBJ2-3; 12 nucleotides agree with TRBD2. The CDR3 is 16 amino acids. From germline, CDR1 is SGDLS and CDR2 YYNGEE. Losses at the gene ends were 5 bases for V and 0 bases for J; bases not matched to a gene: 4. Written as DNA, the CDR3 is TGTGCCAGCAGTCGGACTAGCGGGGCTAGCACAGATACGCAGTATTTT. It is translated as CASSRTSGASTDTQYF.

The rearrangement links TRBV18 to TRBJ2-1; 14 nucleotides align to TRBD2. CDR1 is KGHSH, CDR2 LQKENI, per germline. J gave up 8 bases and V 6 bases, and 3 bases lay outside the gene matches. The CDR3 spans 14 residues. This CDR3 reads CASSGTSGSDEQFF. CDR3 in DNA: TGTGCCAGCTCCGGGACTAGCGGGAGTGATGAGCAGTTCTTC. Full variable domain (outside the CDR3, taken from reference TRBV18 and TRBJ2-1): NAGVMQNPRHLVRRRGQEARLRCSPMKGHSHVYWYRQLPEEGLKFMVYLQKENIIDESGMPKERFSAEFPKEGPSILRIQQVVRGDSAAYFCASSGTSGSDEQFFGPGTRLTVL.

V is TRBV5-1 and J is TRBJ2-5; TRBD1 matches at 8 bases. This CDR3 contains 15 residues. Germline V gives CDR1 SGHRS, CDR2 YFSETQ. V lost 4 bases and J lost 2; bases outside the gene matches: 7. CDR3 DNA: TGCGCCAGCAGCGCAGGGGACAGGTCACAAGAGACCCAGTACTTC. Protein: CASSAGDRSQETQYF.

The chain combines TRBV28 with TRBJ1-2; perhaps TRBD1 as D (5 bases). The CDR3 spans 15 residues. V was shortened by 8 bases and J by 8 bases, with 24 bases between the two germline ends. Germline assignment: CDR1 MDHEN and CDR2 SYDVKM. The CDR3 region has the DNA TGTGCCAGCGTAATCCAGCAGGGAGGGAGCAGCGGCTACACCTTC. Amino acid sequence: CASVIQQGGSSGYTF.

This rearrangement joins TRBV15 to TRBJ2-6; TRBD1 aligns across 9 bases. Looked up from germline, CDR1 is LNHNV and CDR2 is YYDKDF (reference sequence). The V and J ends lost 5 bases and 2 bases, in that order; junction bases with no gene match: 7. The CDR3 sequence is 17 residues long. Written as DNA, the CDR3 is TGTGCCACCAGCTCGCCGGGACAGGGAGCTGGGGCCAACGTCCTGACTTTC. Amino acids: CATSSPGQGAGANVLTF.

The rearrangement joins TRBV10-3 to TRBJ2-5; 8 nucleotides agree with TRBD2. V was clipped by 8 bases and J by 3 bases; unmatched bases: 2. The CDR3 consists of 12 residues. Germline V gene lookup returns CDR1 ENHRY and CDR2 SYGVKD. The chain's CDR3 is CAIGTREETQYF. CDR3 bases: TGTGCCATCGGGACTAGAGAAGAGACCCAGTACTTC.

The rearrangement links TRBV27 to TRBJ1-5; 7 nucleotides agree with TRBD1. Germline loops: CDR1 MNHEY, CDR2 SMNVEV (reference sequence). The V and J ends lost 0 bases and 1 base, in that order; junction bases with no gene match: 0. CDR3 length: 15 amino acids. Here the CDR3 reads CASSLSRGSNQPQHF. CDR3 bases: TGTGCCAGCAGTTTATCCAGGGGGAGCAATCAGCCCCAGCATTTT.

The chain carries TRBV9 and TRBJ2-2; unclear D gene. CDR1 is SGDLS, CDR2 YYNGEE, per germline. Trimming stripped 0 bases from V and 4 bases from J, with 7 bases between. The CDR3 consists of 14 residues. CDR3 loop: CASSVDGPTGELFF. CDR3 sequence (DNA): TGTGCCAGCAGCGTAGATGGACCCACCGGGGAGCTGTTTTTT. Full variable domain (outside the CDR3, taken from reference TRBV9 and TRBJ2-2): DSGVTQTPKHLITATGQRVTLRCSPRSGDLSVYWYQQSLDQGLQFLIQYYNGEERAKGNILERFSAQQFPDLHSELNLSSLELGDSALYFCASSVDGPTGELFFGEGSRLTVL.